The sequence of this TCR beta chain was determined in a study of cytomegalovirus exposure and HLA in healthy donors. The CDR3 totals 15 residues. Germline V gives CDR1 MDHEN, CDR2 SYDVKM. Trimming cost V 5 bases and J 5 bases; bases outside gene matches: 11. Libraries were prepared by immunoSEQ multiplex PCR; TCRdb keeps only in-frame clonotypes and omits some of them. The sample shows approximately 100,000 clones, 85% to 95% of them seen only once. The chain is built from TRBV28 and TRBJ2-7, with 8 nucleotides matching TRBD2. Sequenced: PBMCs. The receptor's source is a woman aged 25 to 39 in good health and CMV-seropositive. The CDR3 DNA follows: TGTGCCAGCAGTCCGGATGGCGGACTAGCCCACGAGCAGTACTTC. It encodes CASSPDGGLAHEQYF.